A selection of T cell receptor beta chains follows, all from one sample in a study of T cell changes during pregnancy in multiple sclerosis. Assay: immunoSEQ multiplex PCR; the TCRdb copy retains only in-frame clones and omits some. The sample records tens of thousands of clones, 85% to 95% being singletons. Sequencing was done on a sample of peripheral blood. The receptors shown here come from a female donor with multiple sclerosis, enrolled in a pregnancy study. CDR3s include the opening cysteine and the closing phenylalanine or tryptophan.

v_call	j_call	cdr3_aa
TRBV27	TRBJ2-1	CASSYNHYNEQFF
TRBV5-6	TRBJ2-7	CASSLQDSYEQYF
TRBV19	TRBJ2-7	CASQTAGVPHEQYF
TRBV6-1	TRBJ1-1	CASSDGSRGSGTEAFF
TRBV5-6	TRBJ1-1	CASIKMNTEAFF
TRBV30	TRBJ2-3	CAWAGQDLTDTQYF
TRBV7-6	TRBJ2-7	CASSTKSGTSRFSYEQYF
TRBV6-5	TRBJ2-2	CASSYWENGELFF
TRBV5-4	TRBJ2-5	CASSLEGYQETQYF
TRBV6-1	TRBJ2-1	CASTAGTPTYNEQFF
TRBV28	TRBJ1-1	CASSLTGTNTEAFF
TRBV10-1	TRBJ2-5	CASSAGQGTETQYF
TRBV19	TRBJ2-1	CASSVAEPSYNEQFF
TRBV9	TRBJ2-1	CASAPRSSYNEQFF
TRBV28	TRBJ2-7	CASGPFLAFSYEQYF
TRBV10-1	TRBJ2-2	CASSGQLADTGELFF
TRBV2	TRBJ2-2	CASRKNTGELFF
TRBV10-3	TRBJ2-2	CAISDPRTSGRTSNTGELFF
TRBV19	TRBJ1-1	CASSIRFEAFF
TRBV29-1	TRBJ2-4	CSVGRDGKNIQYF
TRBV2	TRBJ2-7	CASSEDGAGGLYEQYF